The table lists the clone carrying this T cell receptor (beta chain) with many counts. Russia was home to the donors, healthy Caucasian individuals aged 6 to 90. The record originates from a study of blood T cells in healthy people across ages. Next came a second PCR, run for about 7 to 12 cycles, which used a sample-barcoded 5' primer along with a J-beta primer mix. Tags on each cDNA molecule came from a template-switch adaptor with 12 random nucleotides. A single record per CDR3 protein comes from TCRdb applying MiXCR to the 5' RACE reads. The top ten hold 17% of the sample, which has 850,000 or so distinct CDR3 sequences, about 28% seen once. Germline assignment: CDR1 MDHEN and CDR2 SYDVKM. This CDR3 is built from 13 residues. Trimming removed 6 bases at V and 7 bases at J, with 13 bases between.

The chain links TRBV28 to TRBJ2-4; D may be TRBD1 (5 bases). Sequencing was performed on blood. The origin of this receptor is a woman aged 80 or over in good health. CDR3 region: CASSLTGTNIQYF. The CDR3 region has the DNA TGTGCCAGCAGCCTTACAGGAACCAACATTCAGTACTTC.